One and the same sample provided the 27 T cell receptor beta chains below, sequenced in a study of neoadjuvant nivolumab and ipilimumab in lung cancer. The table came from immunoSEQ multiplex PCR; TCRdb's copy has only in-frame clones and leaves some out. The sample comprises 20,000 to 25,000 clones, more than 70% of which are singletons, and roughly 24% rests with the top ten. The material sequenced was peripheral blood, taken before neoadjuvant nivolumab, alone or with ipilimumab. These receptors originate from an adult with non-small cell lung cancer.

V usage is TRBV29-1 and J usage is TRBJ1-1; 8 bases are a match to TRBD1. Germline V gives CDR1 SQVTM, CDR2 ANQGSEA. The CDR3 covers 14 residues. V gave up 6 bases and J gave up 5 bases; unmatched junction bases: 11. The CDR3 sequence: CSVGKGTGGTEAFF. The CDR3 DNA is TGCAGCGTGGGCAAGGGGACAGGAGGGACTGAAGCTTTCTTT.

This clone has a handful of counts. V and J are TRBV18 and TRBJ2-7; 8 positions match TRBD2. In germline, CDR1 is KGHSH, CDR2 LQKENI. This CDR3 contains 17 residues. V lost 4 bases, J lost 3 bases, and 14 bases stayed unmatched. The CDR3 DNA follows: TGTGCCAGCTCACAATCTCGGACGGGAGGGGCAGGCTACGAGCAGTACTTC. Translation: CASSQSRTGGAGYEQYF.

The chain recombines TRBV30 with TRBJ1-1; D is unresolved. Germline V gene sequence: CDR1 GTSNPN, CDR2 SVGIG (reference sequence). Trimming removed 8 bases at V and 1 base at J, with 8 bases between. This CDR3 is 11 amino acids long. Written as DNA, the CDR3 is TGTGCCAGACCACAGAACACTGAAGCTTTCTTT. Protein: CARPQNTEAFF.

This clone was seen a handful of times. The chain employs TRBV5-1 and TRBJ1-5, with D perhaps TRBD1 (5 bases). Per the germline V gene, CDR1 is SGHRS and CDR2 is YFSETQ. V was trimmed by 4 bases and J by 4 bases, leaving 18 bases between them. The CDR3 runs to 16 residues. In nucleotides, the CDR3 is TGCGCCAGCAGCCCAGGGTCCAACTCGGGAAATCAGCCCCAGCATTTT. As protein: CASSPGSNSGNQPQHF.

CDR3 DNA sequence: TGTGCCAGCAGTAGCGGGAGCTACAATGAGCAGTTCTTC. It translates to CASSSGSYNEQFF. The V gene is TRBV6-4, the J gene TRBJ2-1, with TRBD2 matching over 8 bases. Per germline, CDR1 MRHNA and CDR2 SNTAGT. After removal of 5 bases from V and 3 bases from J, the junction contained 0 bases not matched to a gene. The CDR3 is 13 amino acids.

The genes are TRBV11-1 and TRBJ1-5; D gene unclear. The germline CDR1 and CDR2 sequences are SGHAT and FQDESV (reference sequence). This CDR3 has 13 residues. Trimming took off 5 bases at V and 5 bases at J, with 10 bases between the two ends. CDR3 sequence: CASSLERDQPQHF. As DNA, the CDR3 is TGTGCCAGCAGCCTCGAACGGGATCAGCCCCAGCATTTT.

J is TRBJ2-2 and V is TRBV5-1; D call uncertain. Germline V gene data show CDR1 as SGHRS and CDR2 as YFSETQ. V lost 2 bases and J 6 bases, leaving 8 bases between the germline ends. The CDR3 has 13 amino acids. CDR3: CASSFLGAGELFF. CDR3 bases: TGCGCCAGCAGCTTTTTAGGCGCCGGGGAGCTGTTTTTT.

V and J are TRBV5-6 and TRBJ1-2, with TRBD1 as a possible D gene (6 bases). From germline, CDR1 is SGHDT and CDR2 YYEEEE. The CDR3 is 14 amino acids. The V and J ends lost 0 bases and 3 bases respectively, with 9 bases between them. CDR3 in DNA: TGTGCCAGCAGCTTGGCCTCAGGGGACTATGGCTACACCTTC. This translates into CASSLASGDYGYTF.

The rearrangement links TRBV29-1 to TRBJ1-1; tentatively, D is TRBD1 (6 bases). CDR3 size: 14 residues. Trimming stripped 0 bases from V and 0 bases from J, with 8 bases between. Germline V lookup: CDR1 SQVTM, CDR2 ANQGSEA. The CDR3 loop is CSVEEKGVNTEAFF. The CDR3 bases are TGCAGCGTTGAAGAAAAGGGGGTGAACACTGAAGCTTTCTTT.

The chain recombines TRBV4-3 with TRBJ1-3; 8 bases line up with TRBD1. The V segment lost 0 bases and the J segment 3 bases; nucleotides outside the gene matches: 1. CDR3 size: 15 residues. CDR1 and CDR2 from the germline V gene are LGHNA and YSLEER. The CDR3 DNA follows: TGCGCCAGCAGCCAAGACGGACAGGGTGGAAACACCATATATTTT. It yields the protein CASSQDGQGGNTIYF.

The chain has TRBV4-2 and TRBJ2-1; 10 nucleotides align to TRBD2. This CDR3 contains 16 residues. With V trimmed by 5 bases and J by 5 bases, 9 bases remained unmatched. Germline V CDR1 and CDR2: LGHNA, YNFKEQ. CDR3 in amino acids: CASSSRTSGVNNEQFF. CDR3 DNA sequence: TGTGCCAGCAGCTCTCGGACTAGCGGAGTCAACAATGAGCAGTTCTTC.

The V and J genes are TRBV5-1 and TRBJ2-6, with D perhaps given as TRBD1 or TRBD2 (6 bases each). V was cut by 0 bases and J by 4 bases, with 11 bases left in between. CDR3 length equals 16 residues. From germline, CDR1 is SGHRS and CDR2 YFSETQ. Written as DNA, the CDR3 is TGCGCCAGCAGCTTGGCGGGGGCGTCGGGGGCCAACGTCCTGACTTTC. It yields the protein CASSLAGASGANVLTF. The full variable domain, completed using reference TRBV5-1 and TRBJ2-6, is KAGVTQTPRYLIKTRGQQVTLSCSPISGHRSVSWYQQTPGQGLQFLFEYFSETQRNKGNFPGRFSGRQFSNSRSEMNVSTLELGDSALYLCASSLAGASGANVLTFGAGSRLTVL.

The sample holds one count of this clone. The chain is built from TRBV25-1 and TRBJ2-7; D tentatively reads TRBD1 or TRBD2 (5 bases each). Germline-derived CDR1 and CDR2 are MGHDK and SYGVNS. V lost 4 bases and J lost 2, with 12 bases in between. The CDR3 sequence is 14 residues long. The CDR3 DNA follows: TGTGCCAGCAGTGGACAAGAGGGGACCTACGAGCAGTACTTC. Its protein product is CASSGQEGTYEQYF.

CDR3 in DNA: TGTGCCAGCAGTGAACAGGGCTCCGGGGAGCTGTTTTTT. Translated: CASSEQGSGELFF. The chain couples TRBV2 to TRBJ2-2; possibly TRBD1 for D (5 bases). V was trimmed by 2 bases and J by 6 bases, leaving 7 bases between them. Germline V gene sequence: CDR1 SNHLY, CDR2 FYNNEI. This CDR3 is 13 amino acids long.

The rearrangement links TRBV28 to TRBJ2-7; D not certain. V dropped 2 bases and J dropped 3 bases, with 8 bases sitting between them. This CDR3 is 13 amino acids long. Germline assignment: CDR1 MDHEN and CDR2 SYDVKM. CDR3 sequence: CASSLMSIYEQYF. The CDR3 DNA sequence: TGTGCCAGCAGTTTAATGTCTATCTACGAGCAGTACTTC.

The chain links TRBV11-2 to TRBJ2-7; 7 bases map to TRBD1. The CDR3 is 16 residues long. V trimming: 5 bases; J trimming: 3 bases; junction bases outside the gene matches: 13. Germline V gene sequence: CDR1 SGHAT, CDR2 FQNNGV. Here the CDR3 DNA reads TGTGCCAGCAGCCCCAAGGGACAGACACAACTCTACGAGCAGTACTTC. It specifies CASSPKGQTQLYEQYF.

CDR3 nucleotides: TGTGCCAGCTCAAAAGCGGGAGATGAGCAGTACTTC. Translated, it gives CASSKAGDEQYF. The V gene is TRBV18, the J gene TRBJ2-7; 8 bases align to TRBD2. The CDR3 is 12 residues long. J gave up 7 bases and V 5 bases, and 4 bases lay outside the gene matches. CDR1 and CDR2 from the germline V gene are KGHSH and LQKENI.

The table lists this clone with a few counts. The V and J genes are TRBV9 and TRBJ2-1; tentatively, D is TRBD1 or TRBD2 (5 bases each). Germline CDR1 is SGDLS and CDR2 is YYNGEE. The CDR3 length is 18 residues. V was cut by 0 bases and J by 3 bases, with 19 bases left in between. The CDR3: CASSVGSMGPLNYNEQFF. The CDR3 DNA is TGTGCCAGCAGCGTAGGATCGATGGGACCCCTAAACTACAATGAGCAGTTCTTC.

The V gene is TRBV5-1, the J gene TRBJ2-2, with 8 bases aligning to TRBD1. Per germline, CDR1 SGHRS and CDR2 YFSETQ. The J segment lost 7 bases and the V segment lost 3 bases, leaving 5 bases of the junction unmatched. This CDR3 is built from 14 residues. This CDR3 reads CASSSQGVDGELFF. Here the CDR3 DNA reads TGCGCCAGCAGCTCACAGGGGGTTGACGGGGAGCTGTTTTTT.

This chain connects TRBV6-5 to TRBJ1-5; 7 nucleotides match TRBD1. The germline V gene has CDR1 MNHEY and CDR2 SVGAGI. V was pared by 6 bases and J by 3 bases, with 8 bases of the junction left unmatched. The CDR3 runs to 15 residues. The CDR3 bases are TGTGCCAGCAGCCCGGGACAGTTAGACAATCAGCCCCAGCATTTT. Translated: CASSPGQLDNQPQHF.

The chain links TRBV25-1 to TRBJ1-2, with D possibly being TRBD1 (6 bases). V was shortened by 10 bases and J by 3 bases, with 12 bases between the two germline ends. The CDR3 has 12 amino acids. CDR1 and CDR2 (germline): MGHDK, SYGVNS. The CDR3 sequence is CATGGGDYGYTF. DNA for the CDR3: TGTGCCACCGGAGGGGGAGACTATGGCTACACCTTC.

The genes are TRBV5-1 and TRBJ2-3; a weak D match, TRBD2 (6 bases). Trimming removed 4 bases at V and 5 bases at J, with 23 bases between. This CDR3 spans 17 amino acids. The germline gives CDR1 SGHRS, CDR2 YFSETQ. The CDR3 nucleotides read TGCGCCAGCAGCCCCGACTTGTGGGGGGTGGGGAGAGATACGCAGTATTTT. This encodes CASSPDLWGVGRDTQYF.

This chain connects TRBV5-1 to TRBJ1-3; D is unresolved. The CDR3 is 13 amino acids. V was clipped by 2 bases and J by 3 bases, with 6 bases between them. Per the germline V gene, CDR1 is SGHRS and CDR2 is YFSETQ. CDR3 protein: CASSFENGNTIYF. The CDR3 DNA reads TGCGCCAGCAGCTTCGAGAATGGAAACACCATATATTTT.

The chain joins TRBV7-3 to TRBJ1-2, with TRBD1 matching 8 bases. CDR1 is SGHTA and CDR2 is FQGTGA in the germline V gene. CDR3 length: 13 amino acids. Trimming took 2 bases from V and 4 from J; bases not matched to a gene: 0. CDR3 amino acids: CASSLGTGYGYTF. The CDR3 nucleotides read TGTGCCAGCAGCTTAGGGACAGGCTATGGCTACACCTTC.

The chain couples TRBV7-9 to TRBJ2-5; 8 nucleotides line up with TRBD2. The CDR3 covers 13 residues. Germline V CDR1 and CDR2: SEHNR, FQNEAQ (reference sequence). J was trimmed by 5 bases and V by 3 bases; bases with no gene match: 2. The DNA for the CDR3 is TGTGCCAGCAGCTTCGGGAGGGCCGAGACCCAGTACTTC. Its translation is CASSFGRAETQYF.

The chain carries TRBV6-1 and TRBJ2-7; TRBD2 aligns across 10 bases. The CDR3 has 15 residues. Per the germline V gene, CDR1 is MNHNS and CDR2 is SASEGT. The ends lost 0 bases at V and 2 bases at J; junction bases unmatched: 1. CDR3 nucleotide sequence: TGTGCCAGCAGTGAAGCTCTAGCGGGAGCCTACGAGCAGTACTTC. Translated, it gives CASSEALAGAYEQYF.

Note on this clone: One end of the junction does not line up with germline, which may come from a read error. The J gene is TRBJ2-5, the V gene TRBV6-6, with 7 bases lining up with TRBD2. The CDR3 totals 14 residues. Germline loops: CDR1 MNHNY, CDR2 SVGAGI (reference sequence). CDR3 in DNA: TGTGCCAGCAGCCTCGGACTAGAAGTGGAGACCCGGTACTTC. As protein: CASSLGLEVETRYF.